The subject of this entry is one T cell receptor (beta chain). Its specificity is unknown. Using immunoSEQ multiplex PCR, the repertoire was profiled, and TCRdb retains in-frame clones only, with some absent. The repertoire consists of over 40,000 clones, with 65% to 85% occurring once and the leading ten covering around 0.5%. The data derive from a study of memory CD4+ T cells and cytomegalovirus serostatus. Points from the study as a whole: A US-trained random forest predicted CMV serostatus with median AUC around 0.9. Suggested: most of the CMV-linked TCR signature lies in CD4+ memory cells.

The CDR3 loop spans 17 amino acids. CDR1 is SGHRS and CDR2 is YFSETQ in the germline V gene. J was trimmed by 4 bases and V by 1 base; bases with no gene match: 8. The sort gate was single viable CD3+CD4+CD8-CD45RO+ cells for memory CD4+ T cells. Serostatus was set by detecting CMV pp150, pp28, p38, p52 IgG. Total CD4+ T cells were enriched by CD4 positive selection. This sequence joins TRBV5-1 and TRBJ2-3; 11 nucleotides align to TRBD2. Sequenced input: memory CD4+ T cells from blood. This TCR was sampled from an adult in good health and CMV-seronegative. The CDR3 DNA sequence: TGCGCCAGCAGCTTGATTTTTAGCGGGGGGGCCGCAGATACGCAGTATTTT. It codes for CASSLIFSGGAADTQYF.